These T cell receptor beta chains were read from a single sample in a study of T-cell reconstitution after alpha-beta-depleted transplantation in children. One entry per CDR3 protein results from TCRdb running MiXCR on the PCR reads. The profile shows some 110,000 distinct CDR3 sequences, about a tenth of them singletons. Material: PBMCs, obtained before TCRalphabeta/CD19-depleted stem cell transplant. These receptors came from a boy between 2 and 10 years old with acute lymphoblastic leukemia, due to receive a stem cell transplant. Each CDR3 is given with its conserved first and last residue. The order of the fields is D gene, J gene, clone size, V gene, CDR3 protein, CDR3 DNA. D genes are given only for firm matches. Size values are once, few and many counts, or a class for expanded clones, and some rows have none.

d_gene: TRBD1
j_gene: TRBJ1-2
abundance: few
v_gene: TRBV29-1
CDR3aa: CSVEDQRWGQGYYGYTF
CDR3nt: TGCAGCGTTGAAGATCAACGGTGGGGACAGGGCTACTATGGCTACACCTTC

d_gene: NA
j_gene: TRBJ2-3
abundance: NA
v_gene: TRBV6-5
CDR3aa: CASSRLRSSTGDTQYF
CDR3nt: TGTGCCAGCAGCCGACTTCGGTCTTCCACGGGGGATACGCAGTATTTT

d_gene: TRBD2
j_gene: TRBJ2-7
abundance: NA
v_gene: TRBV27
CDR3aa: CASSSGGGYEQYF
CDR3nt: TGTGCCAGCAGTTCTGGGGGAGGGTACGAGCAGTACTTC

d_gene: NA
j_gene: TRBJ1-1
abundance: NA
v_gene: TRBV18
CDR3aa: CASSPLGQSNTEAFF
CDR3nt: TGTGCCAGCTCACCACTCGGACAGTCGAACACTGAAGCTTTCTTT

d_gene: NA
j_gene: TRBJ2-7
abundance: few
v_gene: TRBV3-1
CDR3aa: CASSRKMGTYDYEQYF
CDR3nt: TGTGCCAGCAGCCGCAAAATGGGGACTTACGACTACGAGCAGTACTTC

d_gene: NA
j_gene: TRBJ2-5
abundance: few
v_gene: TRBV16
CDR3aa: CASSQYTETQYF
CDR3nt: TGTGCCAGCAGCCAATATACGGAGACCCAGTACTTC

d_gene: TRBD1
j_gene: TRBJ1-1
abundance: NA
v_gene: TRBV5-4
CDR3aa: CASSLAGGLTEAFF
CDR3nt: TGTGCCAGCAGCTTGGCAGGGGGGTTGACTGAAGCTTTCTTT

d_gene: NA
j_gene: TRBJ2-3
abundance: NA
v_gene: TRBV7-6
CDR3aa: CASSLTRRTDTQYF
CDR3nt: TGTGCCAGCAGCTTAACGCGGCGCACAGATACGCAGTATTTT

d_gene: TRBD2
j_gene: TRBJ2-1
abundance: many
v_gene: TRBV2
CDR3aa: CASSEAISGRDPSYNEQFF
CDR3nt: TGTGCCAGCAGTGAAGCGATTAGCGGGAGAGACCCCTCCTACAATGAGCAGTTCTTC

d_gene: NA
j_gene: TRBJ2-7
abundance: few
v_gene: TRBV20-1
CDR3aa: CSGFYSYEQYF
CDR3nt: TGCAGTGGCTTTTACTCCTACGAGCAGTACTTC

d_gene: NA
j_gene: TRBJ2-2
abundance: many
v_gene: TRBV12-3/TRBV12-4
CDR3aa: CASSPVRGSPTGELFF
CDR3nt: TGTGCCAGCAGCCCGGTTCGCGGCAGCCCCACCGGGGAGCTGTTTTTT

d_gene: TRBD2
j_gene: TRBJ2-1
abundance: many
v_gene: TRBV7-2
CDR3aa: CASSLAGTSGINEQFF
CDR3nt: TGTGCCAGCAGCTTAGCAGGGACTAGCGGGATAAATGAGCAGTTCTTC

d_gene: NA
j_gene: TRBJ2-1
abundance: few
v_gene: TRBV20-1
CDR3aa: CSASPSVAGRYNEQFF
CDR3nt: TGCAGTGCTAGCCCCTCAGTCGCAGGGAGGTACAATGAGCAGTTCTTC

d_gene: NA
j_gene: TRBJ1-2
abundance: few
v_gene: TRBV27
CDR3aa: CASTARRANYGYTF
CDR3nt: TGTGCCAGCACCGCTAGGAGGGCCAACTATGGCTACACCTTC

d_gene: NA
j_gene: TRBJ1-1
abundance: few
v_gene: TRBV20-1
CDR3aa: CSARGTVVNTEAFF
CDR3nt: TGCAGTGCTAGAGGGACAGTCGTGAACACTGAAGCTTTCTTT

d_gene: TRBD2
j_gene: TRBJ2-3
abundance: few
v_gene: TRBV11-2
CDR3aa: CASTLAALSTDTQYF
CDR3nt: TGTGCCAGCACCCTAGCGGCACTCAGCACAGATACGCAGTATTTT

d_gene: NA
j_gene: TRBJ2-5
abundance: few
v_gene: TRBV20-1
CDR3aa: CSARGEAVGAETQYF
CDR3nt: TGCAGTGCTAGAGGCGAAGCGGTGGGAGCAGAGACCCAGTACTTC

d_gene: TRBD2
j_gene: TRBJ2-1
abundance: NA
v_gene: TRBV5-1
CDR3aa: CASSLGSGGPANEQFF
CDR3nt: TGCGCCAGCAGCTTGGGATCGGGAGGCCCCGCCAATGAGCAGTTCTTC

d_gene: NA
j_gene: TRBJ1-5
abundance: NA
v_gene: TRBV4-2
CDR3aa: CASSQEAGLDRGYSNQPQHF
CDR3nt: TGTGCCAGCAGCCAAGAGGCTGGGCTCGATCGGGGATATAGCAATCAGCCCCAGCATTTT

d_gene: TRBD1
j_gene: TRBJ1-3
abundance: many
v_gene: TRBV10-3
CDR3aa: CAISALGQGRNTIYF
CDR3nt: TGTGCCATCAGCGCCTTGGGACAGGGACGAAACACCATATATTTT

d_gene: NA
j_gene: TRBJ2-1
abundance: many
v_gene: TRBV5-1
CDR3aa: CASNSGSSYNEQFF
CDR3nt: TGCGCCAGCAACTCCGGGAGCTCCTACAATGAGCAGTTCTTC

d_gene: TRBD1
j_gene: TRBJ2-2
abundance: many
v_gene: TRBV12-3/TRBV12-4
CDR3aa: CASSPDRAGTGELFF
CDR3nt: TGTGCCAGCAGCCCGGACAGGGCGGGAACCGGGGAGCTGTTTTTT

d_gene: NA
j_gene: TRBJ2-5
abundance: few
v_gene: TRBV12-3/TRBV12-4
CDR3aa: CASSSQGLNQETQYF
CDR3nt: TGTGCCAGCAGTTCCCAGGGACTGAACCAAGAGACCCAGTACTTC

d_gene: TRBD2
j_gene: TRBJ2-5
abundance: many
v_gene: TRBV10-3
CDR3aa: CATSSGRTQETQYF
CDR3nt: TGTGCCACATCTAGCGGGAGGACCCAAGAGACCCAGTACTTC

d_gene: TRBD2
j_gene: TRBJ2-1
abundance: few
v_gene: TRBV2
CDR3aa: CASSEYTTSGGYNEQFF
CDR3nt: TGTGCCAGCAGCGAATATACGACTAGCGGAGGGTACAATGAGCAGTTCTTC

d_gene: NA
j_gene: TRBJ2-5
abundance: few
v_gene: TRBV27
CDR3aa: CASSSLKTEFQETQYF
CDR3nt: TGTGCCAGCAGTTCCCTGAAGACGGAATTCCAAGAGACCCAGTACTTC

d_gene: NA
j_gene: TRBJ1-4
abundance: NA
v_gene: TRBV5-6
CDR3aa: CASSSGQPTEKLFF
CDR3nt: TGTGCCAGCAGCTCAGGACAGCCCACTGAAAAACTGTTTTTT

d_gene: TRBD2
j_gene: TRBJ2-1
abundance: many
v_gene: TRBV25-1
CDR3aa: CASSESRAGGVRNEQFF
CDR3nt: TGTGCCAGCAGTGAATCGAGGGCGGGAGGAGTCAGGAATGAGCAGTTCTTC

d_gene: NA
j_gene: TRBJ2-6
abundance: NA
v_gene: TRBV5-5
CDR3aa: CATAPRGSGANVLTF
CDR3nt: TGTGCCACGGCCCCCAGGGGCTCTGGGGCCAACGTCCTGACTTTC

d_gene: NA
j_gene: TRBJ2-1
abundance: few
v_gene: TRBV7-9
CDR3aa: CASTPDDSSVHNEQFF
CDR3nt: TGTGCCAGCACACCCGATGATTCTAGCGTACACAATGAGCAGTTCTTC

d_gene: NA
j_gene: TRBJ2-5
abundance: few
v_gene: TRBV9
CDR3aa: CASSAGQRAQETQYF
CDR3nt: TGTGCCAGCAGCGCTGGACAACGAGCCCAAGAGACCCAGTACTTC

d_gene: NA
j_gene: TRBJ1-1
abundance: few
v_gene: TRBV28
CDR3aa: CASRAGGASFEAFF
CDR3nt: TGTGCCAGCAGGGCCGGAGGGGCTAGTTTCGAAGCTTTCTTT

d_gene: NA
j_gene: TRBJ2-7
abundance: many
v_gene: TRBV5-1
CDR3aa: CASSKTTLASYEQYF
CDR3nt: TGCGCCAGCAGCAAAACTACCCTTGCCTCCTACGAGCAGTACTTC